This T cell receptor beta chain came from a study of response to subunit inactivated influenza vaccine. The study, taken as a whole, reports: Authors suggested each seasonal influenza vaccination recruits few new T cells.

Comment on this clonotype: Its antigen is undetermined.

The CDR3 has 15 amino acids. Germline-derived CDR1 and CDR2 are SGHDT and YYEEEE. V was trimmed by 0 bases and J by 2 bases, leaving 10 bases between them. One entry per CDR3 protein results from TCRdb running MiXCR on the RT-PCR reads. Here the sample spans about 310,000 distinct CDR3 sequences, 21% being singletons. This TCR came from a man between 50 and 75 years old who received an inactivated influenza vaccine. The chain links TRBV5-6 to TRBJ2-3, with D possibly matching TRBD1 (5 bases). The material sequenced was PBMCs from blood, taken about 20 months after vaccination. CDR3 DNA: TGTGCCAGCAGCTTGGAGGGGCGACACACAGATACGCAGTATTTT. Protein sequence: CASSLEGRHTDTQYF.